The 30 T cell receptor beta chains reported below all come from one sample, sequenced in a study of T cells in Graves' hyperthyroidism and ophthalmopathy. Amplification of TCR beta CDR3 regions was performed using RNA transcripts as template. When the TCR CDR3 underwent first-round RT-PCR, the HTBI primer set was used. TCRdb called the multiplex PCR reads again in MiXCR, with one record for every CDR3 protein. The table includes around 240,000 distinct CDR3 sequences, 13% to 15% detected once. The specimen sequenced was blood. The receptors were sampled from a woman in her thirties or forties with Graves' hyperthyroidism that later progressed to Graves' ophthalmopathy.

This clonotype was counted ten times or more. The chain links TRBV2 to TRBJ2-5; D unresolved. Trimming took off 4 bases at V and 1 base at J, with 4 bases between the two ends. There are 12 residues in the CDR3. Germline V lookup: CDR1 SNHLY, CDR2 FYNNEI. The CDR3 DNA reads TGTGCCAGCAGTGGGTTCCAAGAGACCCAGTACTTC. Translation: CASSGFQETQYF.

Comments on this clonotype: This may be a read error, as it is one base from a much larger clone. This rearrangement joins TRBV27 to TRBJ2-7, with 8 bases matching TRBD2. The CDR3 is made up of 14 amino acids. CDR1 is MNHEY and CDR2 is SMNVEV in the germline V gene (reference sequence). V was pared by 7 bases and J by 0 bases, with 5 bases of the junction left unmatched. CDR3: CASKLSGSSYEQYF. The DNA of the CDR3 is TGTGCCAGCAAACTGAGCGGGAGCTCCTACGAGCAGTACTTC.

This clonotype was recorded many times. This chain links TRBV12-3 or TRBV12-4 with TRBJ2-1; 8 bases agree with TRBD1. Losses at the gene ends were 5 bases for V and 3 bases for J; bases not matched to a gene: 6. This CDR3 is 15 amino acids long. As DNA, the CDR3 is TGTGCCAGCAGTGCCGGACAGGGCGGCTACAATGAGCAGTTCTTC. Its protein product is CASSAGQGGYNEQFF.

This clonotype was counted ten times or more. The rearrangement links TRBV6-2 or TRBV6-3 to TRBJ2-1; D call uncertain. The germline gives CDR1 MNHEY, CDR2 SVGEGT. V was pared by 2 bases and J by 3 bases, with 29 bases between. The CDR3 covers 21 residues. Here the CDR3 DNA reads TGTGCCAGCAGTTACCCCGAGGAATTGGGCCTCCGCGTGTTAGACTACAATGAGCAGTTCTTC. As protein: CASSYPEELGLRVLDYNEQFF.

The V and J genes are TRBV28 and TRBJ2-1; 12 bases line up with TRBD2. In germline, CDR1 is MDHEN, CDR2 SYDVKM. V trimming: 5 bases; J trimming: 9 bases; junction bases outside the gene matches: 8. This CDR3 comprises 15 residues. CDR3 loop: CASSPGLAGLVEQFF. The DNA for the CDR3 is TGTGCCAGCAGTCCCGGACTAGCGGGATTGGTTGAGCAGTTCTTC.

This chain links TRBV27 with TRBJ1-5; D remains unclear. Germline-derived CDR1 and CDR2 are MNHEY and SMNVEV (reference sequence). The length of the CDR3 is 15 residues. Trimming shortened V by 8 bases and J by 7 bases, and 21 bases separated the two germline ends. The CDR3 DNA reads as TGTGCCAGCTCCCGGGCCGGGGTACGAGGGCAGCCCCAGCATTTT. This encodes CASSRAGVRGQPQHF.

The chain is built from TRBV6-5 and TRBJ1-2, with TRBD1 identical over 9 bases. The CDR3 runs 14 residues. Germline V CDR1 and CDR2: MNHEY, SVGAGI. V was clipped by 4 bases and J by 4 bases; unmatched bases: 4. CDR3 in amino acids: CASSWDRALYGYTF. In DNA form, the CDR3 reads TGTGCCAGCAGTTGGGACAGGGCCCTCTATGGCTACACCTTC.

This clonotype showed up many times. The rearrangement uses TRBV29-1 and TRBJ2-1; D remains unclear. V was shortened by 4 bases and J by 5 bases, with 12 bases between the two germline ends. The CDR3 is 13 residues long. Germline-derived CDR1 and CDR2 are SQVTM and ANQGSEA. The chain's CDR3 is CSVAVLADNEQFF. CDR3 sequence (DNA): TGCAGCGTTGCGGTCTTGGCGGACAATGAGCAGTTCTTC.

This clonotype appeared a few times. The chain employs TRBV4-1 and TRBJ2-5, with TRBD2 matching over 12 bases. Germline loops: CDR1 MGHRA, CDR2 YSYEKL. The CDR3 runs to 14 residues. Germline trimming cut 5 bases from V and 4 bases from J; bases unmatched to any gene: 2. The CDR3 DNA is TGCGCCAGCAGCGAGGGACTAGCGGGAGAGACCCAGTACTTC. Encoded protein: CASSEGLAGETQYF.

This clonotype has a count of ten or more. CDR3 DNA sequence: TGTGCCAGCAGAGAACCAGGGGTTGGGCAGCCCCAGCATTTT. This gives the protein CASREPGVGQPQHF. The chain has TRBV5-6 and TRBJ1-5; possibly TRBD1 for D (6 bases). The germline V and J ends were trimmed by 5 bases and 7 bases, with 16 bases remaining between them. The germline CDR1 and CDR2 sequences are SGHDT and YYEEEE. CDR3 length: 14 amino acids.

This clonotype was found a few times. This chain uses TRBV28 with TRBJ2-7, with D unclear. This CDR3 comprises 15 residues. Trimming removed 2 bases from V and 2 bases from J, with 13 bases in between. The germline V gene has CDR1 MDHEN and CDR2 SYDVKM. The CDR3 reads CASSLGQVPPYEQYF. The CDR3 DNA follows: TGTGCCAGCAGTTTAGGGCAGGTCCCACCCTACGAGCAGTACTTC.

Many counts were recorded for this clonotype. The chain uses TRBV28 and TRBJ1-4, with 9 bases fitting TRBD1. The V gene end was trimmed by 4 bases and the J gene end by 9 bases; junction bases not matched to a gene: 9. The length of the CDR3 is 15 residues. From germline, CDR1 is MDHEN and CDR2 SYDVKM. The CDR3 sequence: CASSSNGTGMKKLFF. CDR3 DNA sequence: TGTGCCAGCAGTTCTAACGGGACAGGGATGAAAAAACTGTTTTTT.

This clonotype has ten or more counts. This rearrangement joins TRBV6-5 to TRBJ2-3, with 9 positions matching TRBD2. The CDR3 contains 17 residues. J lost 2 bases, V lost 0 bases, and 6 bases had no gene match. The germline CDR1 and CDR2 sequences are MNHEY and SVGAGI. Written as DNA, the CDR3 is TGTGCCAGCAGTTACTCGATTTCTAGCGGGAACACAGATACGCAGTATTTT. Its translation: CASSYSISSGNTDTQYF.

This clonotype has ten or more counts. The rearrangement joins TRBV12-3 or TRBV12-4 to TRBJ1-1; D unclear. With 2 bases removed from V and 6 bases from J, the gap between germline ends came to 10 bases. This CDR3 region has 13 residues. CDR3 DNA: TGTGCCAGCAGTTTAAGGGAATCGGCTGAAGCTTTCTTT. This encodes CASSLRESAEAFF.

This clonotype was recorded many times. This chain links TRBV6-5 with TRBJ2-7; a weak D match, TRBD1 (5 bases). This CDR3 has 15 residues. V lost 3 bases to trimming and J lost 6 bases, with 18 bases between them. The germline CDR1 and CDR2 sequences are MNHEY and SVGAGI. CDR3 protein: CASSYTGPQRGEQYF. DNA for the CDR3: TGTGCCAGCAGTTATACTGGACCCCAAAGGGGCGAGCAGTACTTC.

This clonotype has at least ten counts. The junction shows a germline mismatch at one end, possibly a read error. The rearrangement joins TRBV9 to TRBJ2-2; D uncertain. CDR3 size: 13 residues. The germline V gene encodes CDR1 SGDLS and CDR2 YYNGEE. This CDR3 is CASSASNTGELFF. The CDR3 DNA reads as TGTGCCAGCAGCGCCTCGAATACCGGGGAGCTGTTTTTT.

This clonotype was seen many times. V and J are TRBV29-1 and TRBJ1-2, with D tentatively TRBD1 (5 bases). The CDR3 consists of 12 residues. Germline V gene lookup returns CDR1 SQVTM and CDR2 ANQGSEA. Between the trimmed V and J ends, which lost 4 bases and 5 bases, there was a span of 11 bases. CDR3 in DNA: TGCAGCGTTGCCAGGGAACCGTATGGCTACACCTTC. Translating it yields CSVAREPYGYTF.

This clonotype was found many times. This chain links TRBV28 with TRBJ2-7; 8 nucleotides align to TRBD2. Trimming took 7 bases from V and 1 from J; bases not matched to a gene: 6. The CDR3 runs to 14 residues. Germline V gene lookup returns CDR1 MDHEN and CDR2 SYDVKM. The CDR3 loop reads CASTTSGSSYEQYF. The CDR3 DNA follows: TGTGCCAGCACCACAAGCGGGAGTTCCTACGAGCAGTACTTC.

This clonotype was found many times. This chain connects TRBV24-1 to TRBJ2-3; 10 positions match TRBD1. The germline V gene encodes CDR1 KGHDR and CDR2 SFDVKD. With V trimmed by 4 bases and J by 5 bases, 8 bases remained unmatched. The CDR3 is 16 residues long. The CDR3 region is CATSDQTGGEGDTQYF. CDR3 coding DNA: TGTGCCACCAGTGACCAGACAGGGGGCGAAGGAGATACGCAGTATTTT.

The rearrangement links TRBV28 to TRBJ1-2; unclear D gene. The CDR3 covers 12 residues. V was trimmed by 4 bases and J by 6 bases, leaving 9 bases between them. The germline V gene has CDR1 MDHEN and CDR2 SYDVKM. Written as DNA, the CDR3 is TGTGCCAGCAGTTCCATCCGGAATGGCTACACCTTC. Residues: CASSSIRNGYTF.

The table lists this clonotype with many counts. The rearrangement joins TRBV2 to TRBJ1-2, with D unresolved. Trimming took off 3 bases at V and 5 bases at J, with 13 bases between the two ends. CDR3 length equals 14 residues. Germline CDR1 reads SNHLY; CDR2 reads FYNNEI. The CDR3 bases are TGTGCCAGCAGTGACATAAATATTCGATATGGCTACACCTTC. Translation gives CASSDINIRYGYTF.

There are many counts of this clonotype. The rearrangement links TRBV11-2 to TRBJ2-5, with 8 bases aligning to TRBD2. This CDR3 is built from 15 residues. V shed 6 bases, J shed 2 bases, and the junction held 8 bases outside the gene matches. Germline lookup yields CDR1 SGHAT and CDR2 FQNNGV. The CDR3 loop is CASRRTSGGQETQYF. For the CDR3, the DNA is TGTGCCAGCAGGCGAACTAGCGGAGGTCAAGAGACCCAGTACTTC. Variable domain in full (rest from reference TRBV11-2 and TRBJ2-5): EAGVAQSPRYKIIEKRQSVAFWCNPISGHATLYWYQQILGQGPKLLIQFQNNGVVDDSQLPKDRFSAERLKGVDSTLKIQPAKLEDSAVYLCASRRTSGGQETQYFGPGTRLLVL.

As regards this clonotype: Possible read error: a much larger clone is one base away. The rearrangement links TRBV3-1 to TRBJ2-1; weak D call: TRBD2 (6 bases). Germline V gives CDR1 LGHDT, CDR2 YNNKEL (reference sequence). The CDR3 contains 17 residues. V lost 4 bases and J lost 0, with 16 bases in between. This CDR3 reads CASSRDVGGISYNEQFF. CDR3 nucleotides: TGTGCCAGCAGCCGCGACGTCGGCGGGATCTCCTACAATGAGCAGTTCTTC.

The genes are TRBV6-1 and TRBJ2-1, with unresolved D. V was trimmed by 7 bases and J by 6 bases, leaving 16 bases between them. The CDR3 is 14 residues long. Germline V gene lookup returns CDR1 MNHNS and CDR2 SASEGT. The chain's CDR3 is CASTMGKRINEQFF. For the CDR3, the DNA is TGTGCCAGCACCATGGGGAAACGGATCAATGAGCAGTTCTTC.

The chain joins TRBV5-5 to TRBJ2-1, with D tentatively TRBD2 (5 bases). V shed 5 bases and J shed 7 bases, with 10 bases lying between them. The CDR3 extends over 12 amino acids. Looked up from germline, CDR1 is SGHKS and CDR2 is YYEKEE (reference sequence). As DNA, the CDR3 is TGTGCCAGCAGGGAGGTGGGGAATGAGCAGTTCTTC. Translating gives CASREVGNEQFF.

This clonotype appeared many times. V gene TRBV30 combines with J gene TRBJ1-2; D not resolved. The germline V and J ends were trimmed by 5 bases and 5 bases, with 21 bases remaining between them. Germline V gives CDR1 GTSNPN, CDR2 SVGIG (reference sequence). The CDR3 spans 15 residues. The CDR3 is CAWLLHGGIWYGYTF. In DNA form, the CDR3 reads TGTGCCTGGTTACTCCACGGTGGGATCTGGTATGGCTACACCTTC.

This clonotype turned up a few times. The chain has TRBV18 and TRBJ2-1; 10 nucleotides agree with TRBD2. The J segment lost 6 bases and the V segment lost 5 bases, leaving 10 bases of the junction unmatched. The CDR3 loop spans 16 amino acids. CDR1 and CDR2 (germline): KGHSH, LQKENI. The CDR3 loop is CASSKLAGSWPNEQFF. CDR3 in DNA: TGTGCCAGCTCAAAACTAGCGGGGAGTTGGCCCAATGAGCAGTTCTTC.

The CDR3 loop reads CASRASSGRISNEQFF. CDR3 sequence (DNA): TGTGCCAGCAGGGCCTCTAGCGGGAGGATAAGTAATGAGCAGTTCTTC. The V and J genes are TRBV2 and TRBJ2-1; TRBD2 matches at 11 bases. With 6 bases clipped from V and 7 bases from J, the junction kept 11 bases outside the gene matches. CDR3 length: 16 amino acids. CDR1 and CDR2 from the germline V gene are SNHLY and FYNNEI.

In this sample, this clonotype turned up many times. The chain is built from TRBV4-1 and TRBJ2-1; the D is unclear. Per the germline V gene, CDR1 is MGHRA and CDR2 is YSYEKL. The CDR3 covers 13 residues. The V end was cut by 0 bases, the J end by 10 bases, with 10 bases between. Written as DNA, the CDR3 is TGCGCCAGCAGCCAAGATCCCCGTTGGGAGCAGTTCTTC. The encoded protein is CASSQDPRWEQFF.

This clonotype was recorded at least ten times. The CDR3 DNA follows: TGTGCCAGCAGTGAACTAGGACAGGCTAATGAAAAACTGTTTTTT. Translation gives CASSELGQANEKLFF. J is TRBJ1-4 and V is TRBV2; 7 bases fit TRBD1. This CDR3 is built from 15 residues. Germline lookup yields CDR1 SNHLY and CDR2 FYNNEI. With V trimmed by 2 bases and J by 3 bases, 3 bases remained unmatched. The full variable domain, in which reference TRBV2 and TRBJ1-4 provide the parts outside the CDR3, is EPEVTQTPSHQVTQMGQEVILRCVPISNHLYFYWYRQILGQKVEFLVSFYNNEISEKSEIFDDQFSVERPDGSNFTLKIRSTKLEDSAMYFCASSELGQANEKLFFGSGTQLSVL.